Listed below are T cell receptor beta chains from one sample, sequenced in a study of T cell responses to AZD1222 COVID-19 vaccine. Libraries were prepared by immunoSEQ multiplex PCR; TCRdb keeps only in-frame clonotypes and omits some of them. Of about 35,000 clones detected, approximately 90% appear once; the ten largest clones hold roughly 11%. The sample was peripheral blood, taken 28 days after the second AZD1222 dose. The receptors originated from an adult who received the AZD1222 COVID-19 vaccine. CDR3s include the opening cysteine and the closing phenylalanine or tryptophan. Each record gives: CDR3 DNA, CDR3 protein, J gene, clone size, V gene, D gene. The D gene is left open where the match is weak. Size values are once, few and many counts, or a class for expanded clones, and some rows have none.

CDR3nt: TGTGCCAGCAGTCCTCGTCGGGGGGGAGATACGCAGTATTTT; CDR3aa: CASSPRRGGDTQYF; j_gene: TRBJ2-3; abundance: few; v_gene: TRBV28; d_gene: TRBD2
CDR3nt: TGTGCCAGCAGCCAACCCGGCCTAGCCGGAAACACCGGGGAGCTGTTTTTT; CDR3aa: CASSQPGLAGNTGELFF; j_gene: TRBJ2-2; abundance: NA; v_gene: TRBV4-2; d_gene: NA
CDR3nt: TGTGCCAGCAGCTTAGCTGGGACAGGGGTAACCTACGAGCAGTACTTC; CDR3aa: CASSLAGTGVTYEQYF; j_gene: TRBJ2-7; abundance: NA; v_gene: TRBV7-2; d_gene: TRBD1
CDR3nt: TGTGCCATCAGTGAGGGGACAGCCGCCTTCTTCTCTGGAAACACCATATATTTT; CDR3aa: CAISEGTAAFFSGNTIYF; j_gene: TRBJ1-3; abundance: few; v_gene: TRBV10-3; d_gene: TRBD1
CDR3nt: TGTGCAAGTCGCAAAACAGGGGGCAGGACCGGGGAGCTGTTTTTT; CDR3aa: CASRKTGGRTGELFF; j_gene: TRBJ2-2; abundance: NA; v_gene: TRBV12-2; d_gene: NA
CDR3nt: TGTGCCAGTAGTCCCTCCTATAATGAAAAACTGTTTTTT; CDR3aa: CASSPSYNEKLFF; j_gene: TRBJ1-4; abundance: NA; v_gene: TRBV19; d_gene: NA
CDR3nt: TGTGCCAGCAATCGACAGGGGGCGTACTGGGAGACCCAGTACTTC; CDR3aa: CASNRQGAYWETQYF; j_gene: TRBJ2-5; abundance: NA; v_gene: TRBV2; d_gene: TRBD1
CDR3nt: TGTGCCTGGAGCATGTTGGGACCCGAAGCTTTCTTT; CDR3aa: CAWSMLGPEAFF; j_gene: TRBJ1-1; abundance: NA; v_gene: TRBV30; d_gene: NA
CDR3nt: TGTGCCAGCAGCCTCCGCTCTCAGCAGCCCCAGCATTTT; CDR3aa: CASSLRSQQPQHF; j_gene: TRBJ1-5; abundance: NA; v_gene: TRBV3-1/TRBV3-2; d_gene: NA
CDR3nt: TGTGCCAGCAGCTTAGGTCAGGTCAGGGCGCAGGGCTACACCTTC; CDR3aa: CASSLGQVRAQGYTF; j_gene: TRBJ1-2; abundance: once; v_gene: TRBV7-2; d_gene: NA
CDR3nt: TGTGCCAGCTCACCTGGACTAGCGGCGAGCTCCTACGAGCAGTACTTC; CDR3aa: CASSPGLAASSYEQYF; j_gene: TRBJ2-7; abundance: few; v_gene: TRBV18; d_gene: TRBD2
CDR3nt: TGTGCCAGCAGTGACAAAGCTAGCGGGGGCACAGATACGCAGTATTTT; CDR3aa: CASSDKASGGTDTQYF; j_gene: TRBJ2-3; abundance: NA; v_gene: TRBV6-4; d_gene: TRBD2
CDR3nt: TGCGCCAGCAGCTTGGCCCGGAGACAGGGGGCCCACGAGCAGTACTTC; CDR3aa: CASSLARRQGAHEQYF; j_gene: TRBJ2-7; abundance: once; v_gene: TRBV5-1; d_gene: TRBD1
CDR3nt: TGCGCCAGCAGCTTGCAAACCACCACCGGGACGTCTAATTCACCCCTCCACTTT; CDR3aa: CASSLQTTTGTSNSPLHF; j_gene: TRBJ1-6; abundance: NA; v_gene: TRBV5-1; d_gene: NA
CDR3nt: TGTGCCAGCAGTATACAGGGTCGCTCCTACGAGCAGTACTTC; CDR3aa: CASSIQGRSYEQYF; j_gene: TRBJ2-7; abundance: NA; v_gene: TRBV28; d_gene: NA
CDR3nt: TGCAGCTCCTTAAACAGGGGAGGCACAGATACGCAGTATTTT; CDR3aa: CSSLNRGGTDTQYF; j_gene: TRBJ2-3; abundance: NA; v_gene: TRBV29-1; d_gene: TRBD1
CDR3nt: TGTGCCAGCAGCAAAGTTGGTAGCCCTAACACCGGGGAGCTGTTTTTT; CDR3aa: CASSKVGSPNTGELFF; j_gene: TRBJ2-2; abundance: NA; v_gene: TRBV21-1; d_gene: NA
CDR3nt: TGTGCCAGCTCGAGACAGTACTACAATGAGCAGTTCTTC; CDR3aa: CASSRQYYNEQFF; j_gene: TRBJ2-1; abundance: once; v_gene: TRBV14; d_gene: NA
CDR3nt: TGTGCCAGCAGCAAAGAAGGACAGGGAAGCAATCAGCCCCAGCATTTT; CDR3aa: CASSKEGQGSNQPQHF; j_gene: TRBJ1-5; abundance: NA; v_gene: TRBV21-1; d_gene: NA
CDR3nt: TGTGCCAGCAGCCAACCGACAGGGAGGGCTGGCTACACCTTC; CDR3aa: CASSQPTGRAGYTF; j_gene: TRBJ1-2; abundance: NA; v_gene: TRBV3-1/TRBV3-2; d_gene: TRBD1
CDR3nt: TGCGCCAGCAGCTTGGGGACTGGGCAGGCGAACACTGAAGCTTTCTTT; CDR3aa: CASSLGTGQANTEAFF; j_gene: TRBJ1-1; abundance: NA; v_gene: TRBV5-1; d_gene: NA
CDR3nt: TGTGCCAGTAGTAAGCAGCGGGAGCAGTTCTTC; CDR3aa: CASSKQREQFF; j_gene: TRBJ2-1; abundance: NA; v_gene: TRBV19; d_gene: NA
CDR3nt: TGCGCCAGCAGCTTACAACTAGCGGGAGGCACCGGGGAGCTGTTTTTT; CDR3aa: CASSLQLAGGTGELFF; j_gene: TRBJ2-2; abundance: NA; v_gene: TRBV5-1; d_gene: TRBD2
CDR3nt: TGTGCCATCAGGGCCCGGACAGGAGATGGTGAAGCTTTCTTT; CDR3aa: CAIRARTGDGEAFF; j_gene: TRBJ1-1; abundance: NA; v_gene: TRBV10-3; d_gene: TRBD1
CDR3nt: TGTGCCAGTAGTATAGATTCGGGGACAGGAAAATATGGCTACACCTTC; CDR3aa: CASSIDSGTGKYGYTF; j_gene: TRBJ1-2; abundance: NA; v_gene: TRBV19; d_gene: TRBD1
CDR3nt: TGCGCCAGCAGCGTATCTAGCGGGATGAACACCGGGGAGCTGTTTTTT; CDR3aa: CASSVSSGMNTGELFF; j_gene: TRBJ2-2; abundance: NA; v_gene: TRBV5-1; d_gene: TRBD2
CDR3nt: TGCGCCAGCAGCTCGAACTTCCGTGGGGGGCGTGGGGCCGGGGAGCTGTTTTTT; CDR3aa: CASSSNFRGGRGAGELFF; j_gene: TRBJ2-2; abundance: once; v_gene: TRBV5-1; d_gene: NA
CDR3nt: TGTGCCAGCTCACAATCGCAGGGGGCACGGGAAAAACTGTTTTTT; CDR3aa: CASSQSQGAREKLFF; j_gene: TRBJ1-4; abundance: NA; v_gene: TRBV18; d_gene: TRBD1
CDR3nt: TGCGCCAGCAGCTTGACAGATACGCAGTATTTT; CDR3aa: CASSLTDTQYF; j_gene: TRBJ2-3; abundance: NA; v_gene: TRBV5-1; d_gene: NA
CDR3nt: TGTGCCTCAACCTTTAGGGACATGAACACTGAAGCTTTCTTT; CDR3aa: CASTFRDMNTEAFF; j_gene: TRBJ1-1; abundance: NA; v_gene: TRBV5-6; d_gene: NA
CDR3nt: TGTGCCATCAGTGGGGACCGGGGGGATACGCAGTATTTT; CDR3aa: CAISGDRGDTQYF; j_gene: TRBJ2-3; abundance: NA; v_gene: TRBV10-3; d_gene: NA
CDR3nt: TGCAGCGTTCTCGGGGCGGCCAAAAACATTCAGTACTTC; CDR3aa: CSVLGAAKNIQYF; j_gene: TRBJ2-4; abundance: NA; v_gene: TRBV29-1; d_gene: NA
CDR3nt: TGTGCCTGGAGTGTGTGGGCGAAGTCCCTCCACTTT; CDR3aa: CAWSVWAKSLHF; j_gene: TRBJ1-6; abundance: NA; v_gene: TRBV30; d_gene: NA
CDR3nt: TGTGCCAGCAGGATAGCGGAAAACTACAATGAGCAGTTCTTC; CDR3aa: CASRIAENYNEQFF; j_gene: TRBJ2-1; abundance: NA; v_gene: TRBV6-5; d_gene: NA
CDR3nt: TGTGCCAGTAGTATCGCCCGACAGGGCAGAAATGAAAAACTGTTTTTT; CDR3aa: CASSIARQGRNEKLFF; j_gene: TRBJ1-4; abundance: NA; v_gene: TRBV19; d_gene: TRBD1
CDR3nt: TGTGCCAGCAGCGCAAGTACCGGGGAGCTGTTTTTT; CDR3aa: CASSASTGELFF; j_gene: TRBJ2-2; abundance: NA; v_gene: TRBV9; d_gene: NA
CDR3nt: TGTGCCAGCAGCTCGCCGGGACTAGCGGGGGGCACAGATACGCAGTATTTT; CDR3aa: CASSSPGLAGGTDTQYF; j_gene: TRBJ2-3; abundance: few; v_gene: TRBV7-9; d_gene: TRBD2
CDR3nt: TGTGCCACCAGCAGAGCGCGTGGGGGGGTGGCGGAGACCCAGTACTTC; CDR3aa: CATSRARGGVAETQYF; j_gene: TRBJ2-5; abundance: NA; v_gene: TRBV15; d_gene: TRBD2
CDR3nt: TGTGCCAGCAGCTTAGAATTTAACACTGAAGCTTTCTTT; CDR3aa: CASSLEFNTEAFF; j_gene: TRBJ1-1; abundance: few; v_gene: TRBV11-1; d_gene: NA
CDR3nt: TGCGCCAGCAGCTTGGGCCGGACGGGTTCACCCCTCCACTTT; CDR3aa: CASSLGRTGSPLHF; j_gene: TRBJ1-6; abundance: NA; v_gene: TRBV5-1; d_gene: NA
CDR3nt: TGTGCCAGCAGCCCCGGGACTATGGGGCAGACCCAGTACTTC; CDR3aa: CASSPGTMGQTQYF; j_gene: TRBJ2-5; abundance: NA; v_gene: TRBV5-6; d_gene: TRBD2
CDR3nt: TGTGCCAGCAGCTTGGGGAGGACAGGTATCGTTAGCAATCAGCCCCAGCATTTT; CDR3aa: CASSLGRTGIVSNQPQHF; j_gene: TRBJ1-5; abundance: NA; v_gene: TRBV5-6; d_gene: TRBD1
CDR3nt: TGTGCCAGCAGTTACTCGAGTGGCGAGCAGTACTTC; CDR3aa: CASSYSSGEQYF; j_gene: TRBJ2-7; abundance: few; v_gene: TRBV6-2/TRBV6-3; d_gene: NA
CDR3nt: TGTGCCAGCAGATCGACAGGGAGGGAGACCCAGTACTTC; CDR3aa: CASRSTGRETQYF; j_gene: TRBJ2-5; abundance: NA; v_gene: TRBV27; d_gene: NA
CDR3nt: TGTGCCATGTTGAGGAGCGGGAGACTCAATGAGCAGTTCTTC; CDR3aa: CAMLRSGRLNEQFF; j_gene: TRBJ2-1; abundance: NA; v_gene: TRBV5-4; d_gene: TRBD2
CDR3nt: TGTGCCAGCAGCGCAGGGACCACGGGTGAGCAGTTCTTC; CDR3aa: CASSAGTTGEQFF; j_gene: TRBJ2-1; abundance: NA; v_gene: TRBV5-5; d_gene: NA
CDR3nt: TGTGCCACCAGCGCCTGGACAGGACGAAATGAAAAACTGTTTTTT; CDR3aa: CATSAWTGRNEKLFF; j_gene: TRBJ1-4; abundance: NA; v_gene: TRBV15; d_gene: TRBD1
CDR3nt: TGTGCCAGCAGCCCCGGGAGGACAGATACGCAGTATTTT; CDR3aa: CASSPGRTDTQYF; j_gene: TRBJ2-3; abundance: NA; v_gene: TRBV6-5; d_gene: TRBD2
CDR3nt: TGTGCTAGTGGTTTGATAGATGGCGGGGGTGAAAAAGAGACCCAGTACTTC; CDR3aa: CASGLIDGGGEKETQYF; j_gene: TRBJ2-5; abundance: NA; v_gene: TRBV12-5; d_gene: TRBD2
CDR3nt: TGCGCCAGCAGCTTGGGGACAGAAGCTTTCTTT; CDR3aa: CASSLGTEAFF; j_gene: TRBJ1-1; abundance: once; v_gene: TRBV5-1; d_gene: NA
CDR3nt: TGTGCCAGCAGCCGTAGATCGTCGGGCAATGAGCAGTTCTTC; CDR3aa: CASSRRSSGNEQFF; j_gene: TRBJ2-1; abundance: NA; v_gene: TRBV3-1/TRBV3-2; d_gene: NA
CDR3nt: TGCGCCAGCAGCCAAGACGGAGGATCCTACGAGCAGTACTTC; CDR3aa: CASSQDGGSYEQYF; j_gene: TRBJ2-7; abundance: NA; v_gene: TRBV4-1; d_gene: NA
CDR3nt: TGTGCCGGGCGGCTAGCGTCGAACACCGGGGAGCTGTTTTTT; CDR3aa: CAGRLASNTGELFF; j_gene: TRBJ2-2; abundance: NA; v_gene: TRBV19; d_gene: NA
CDR3nt: TGTGCCAGCAGCCAGGCTCTAGGGCGGGCCGAGGGGGAGCAGTACTTC; CDR3aa: CASSQALGRAEGEQYF; j_gene: TRBJ2-7; abundance: few; v_gene: TRBV4-2; d_gene: NA
CDR3nt: TGTGCCAGCTCCGGGACAGGGACTAATGAGCAGTTCTTC; CDR3aa: CASSGTGTNEQFF; j_gene: TRBJ2-1; abundance: few; v_gene: TRBV6-5; d_gene: TRBD1
CDR3nt: TGCAGCGTTGGGCAACTGGGGAGGAGCTCCTACAATGAGCAGTTCTTC; CDR3aa: CSVGQLGRSSYNEQFF; j_gene: TRBJ2-1; abundance: NA; v_gene: TRBV29-1; d_gene: NA